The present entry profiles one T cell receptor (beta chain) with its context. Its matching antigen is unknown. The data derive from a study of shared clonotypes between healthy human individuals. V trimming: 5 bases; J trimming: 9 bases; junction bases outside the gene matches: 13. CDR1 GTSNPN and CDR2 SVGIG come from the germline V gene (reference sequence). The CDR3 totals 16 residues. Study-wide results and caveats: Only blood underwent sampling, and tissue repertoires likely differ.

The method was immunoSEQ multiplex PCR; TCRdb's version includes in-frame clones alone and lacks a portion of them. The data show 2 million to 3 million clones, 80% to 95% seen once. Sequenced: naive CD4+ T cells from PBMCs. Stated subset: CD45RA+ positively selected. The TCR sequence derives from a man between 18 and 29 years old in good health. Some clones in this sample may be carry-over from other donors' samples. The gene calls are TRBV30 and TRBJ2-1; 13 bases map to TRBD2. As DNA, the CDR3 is TGTGCCTGGGTTGCGGGGACTAGCGGGAAGAAAGGTGAGCAGTTCTTC. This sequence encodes CAWVAGTSGKKGEQFF.